The source of this T cell receptor (beta chain) is a study of T-cell memory formation after mild COVID-19 (dated by TCRdb to about 2021). Background for the entire study: TCR sequence clusters from the two donors were largely donor specific. The cohort comprised two young, previously healthy adult volunteers, one female and one male. In two donors, T-cell clones that expanded and contracted after mild COVID-19 were followed by sequencing TCRalpha and TCRbeta repertoires longitudinally. The research as a whole found: Only a couple of mild cases were covered by the study, and larger cohorts that include severe cases with pre-infection samples were considered necessary. SARS-CoV-2 specificity was not confirmed for the second-wave clones peaking on day 37. Contracting CD4+ clones appeared mostly in the CM and EM memory subsets, whereas CD8+ clones were enriched in EMRA. Balanced CD4/CD8 phenotypes were observed for clones contracting from day 15 to 85, whereas a bias towards CD4+ was observed for a second wave of clones expanding from day 15 to 37. The detection of some responding clones in pre-infection memory suggests that pre-existing cross-reactive memory T cells joined the SARS-CoV-2 response.

For CDR1 and CDR2, the germline V gene lists SGHRS and YFSETQ. There are 16 amino acids in the CDR3, from cysteine to phenylalanine inclusive. The sequence is cut down to CDR3 DNA, 48 bases in frame from base 1. The junction shows trimming of 4 bases on V and 8 bases on J, plus 23 bases between the germline ends. This clonotype showed up just a few times. Its binding antigen is unknown. Base quality data are lacking; no much larger clone is found one base away. The sequencing machine was an Illumina NovaSeq 6000. TCRalpha and TCRbeta cDNA libraries were built by 5'RACE with constant-segment primers, adding sample barcodes and unique molecular identifiers. RNA was extracted from every sample with Trizol reagent. Library amplification was performed in two PCR steps, and a second sample barcode and Illumina TruSeq adapters were introduced in the second step. Sequencing of libraries was performed on an Illumina NovaSeq with 2 x 150 bp paired-end reads. The published analysis was carried out like this. Reads were demultiplexed and collapsed into UMI-guided consensus sequences with migec v1.2.7. Using mixcr v2.1.11, the UMI consensuses were aligned to TRA and TRB V and J templates and assembled into clonotypes. A clonotype was counted as expanded or contracted only if both edgeR and NoisET called the change significant, with noise models trained on biological replicates. For edgeR calls, the cutoffs were a false discovery rate-adjusted p below 0.01 and a log2 fold-change threshold of 1. PCA with hierarchical clustering of max-normalized trajectories of the 1000 most abundant clonotypes was used as exploratory dynamics analysis. Separately sequenced CD4+ and CD8+ repertoires were used to assign a CD4 or CD8 phenotype to each responding clone. Clones were called with MiXCR by TCRdb after fastp trimmed the public reads at Q25, and only in-frame beta chains were retained. Records with the same CDR3 protein are collapsed into one entry carrying the most frequent genes and DNA. The V and J calls were not made by the authors but by TCRdb's processing. The sample table records some 250,000 distinct CDR3 sequences; approximately 10% of these occur just once. The ten biggest clones cover around 23% of the sample.

Ficoll-Paque density gradient centrifugation was used to isolate PBMCs. Input material: PBMCs or a T cell subset sorted from them (not recorded which). The chain is made from TRBV5-1 and TRBJ2-3; TRBD1 is perhaps the D gene, given 6 matching bases. The sequence was collected from a man in his late teens or twenties who had mild COVID-19 (a few samples of this study predate the infection). The sample titles of this study are shuffled in the database, so cell type and time point are left out; the donor was told from shared clones. The CDR3 protein sequence reads: CASSRKALQGGGTQYF. The sequenced DNA is TGCGCCAGCAGCCGAAAAGCATTACAGGGTGGAGGTACGCAGTATTTT.